These 15 T cell receptor beta chains originate from one sample sequenced in a study of blood T cell repertoires in COVID-19. Assay: immunoSEQ multiplex PCR; the TCRdb copy retains only in-frame clones and omits some. The sample lists under 200,000 clones; roughly nine tenths were seen once. Sequencing input: peripheral blood. The receptors shown here come from an older woman with COVID-19, enrolled during active disease.

The chain joins TRBV6-5 to TRBJ1-5; D not resolved. Germline loops: CDR1 MNHEY, CDR2 SVGAGI. V lost 11 bases and J lost 4, with 18 bases in between. The CDR3 totals 14 residues. The CDR3 loop is CAGYGSHENQPQHF. The CDR3 DNA reads TGTGCCGGGTACGGGTCCCACGAAAATCAGCCCCAGCATTTT.

The gene calls are TRBV5-1 and TRBJ2-3; D is perhaps TRBD1 (6 bases). Germline lookup yields CDR1 SGHRS and CDR2 YFSETQ. This CDR3 spans 15 amino acids. V was clipped by 4 bases and J by 0 bases, with 12 bases between them. The CDR3 sequence: CASSVRDTSTDTQYF. CDR3 coding DNA: TGCGCCAGCAGCGTCCGGGACACTAGCACAGATACGCAGTATTTT. Full variable domain (rest looked up from reference TRBV5-1 and TRBJ2-3): KAGVTQTPRYLIKTRGQQVTLSCSPISGHRSVSWYQQTPGQGLQFLFEYFSETQRNKGNFPGRFSGRQFSNSRSEMNVSTLELGDSALYLCASSVRDTSTDTQYFGPGTRLTVL.

The chain uses TRBV28 and TRBJ2-7; maybe TRBD1 (6 bases). CDR3 length: 11 residues. The germline V gene has CDR1 MDHEN and CDR2 SYDVKM. V shed 8 bases and J shed 2 bases, with 7 bases lying between them. CDR3 sequence: CASQGTYEQYF. The CDR3, as DNA: TGTGCCAGCCAGGGGACCTACGAGCAGTACTTC. Full variable domain (remainder filled in from reference TRBV28 and TRBJ2-7): DVKVTQSSRYLVKRTGEKVFLECVQDMDHENMFWYRQDPGLGLRLIYFSYDVKMKEKGDIPEGYSVSREKKERFSLILESASTNQTSMYLCASQGTYEQYFGPGTRLTVT.

The rearrangement joins TRBV12-3 or TRBV12-4 to TRBJ1-2, with 7 bases lining up with TRBD1. Unmatched junction bases numbered 5, after V lost 5 bases and J lost 5 bases. The CDR3 loop spans 13 amino acids. The CDR3 loop is CASSTGDLYGYTF. The CDR3 region has the DNA TGTGCCAGCAGTACAGGGGACCTTTATGGCTACACCTTC.

V is TRBV3-1 (or the pseudogene TRBV3-2) and J is TRBJ2-5, with TRBD2 as a possible D gene (6 bases). Trimming stripped 1 base from V and 5 bases from J, with 14 bases between. From germline, CDR1 is LGHDT and CDR2 YNNKEL (reference sequence). This CDR3 region has 15 residues. The CDR3 region has the DNA TGTGCCAGCAGCCAAGGGAGGGCATCGGGGGAGACCCAGTACTTC. Encoded protein: CASSQGRASGETQYF.

The V gene is TRBV13, the J gene TRBJ2-1; 12 bases map to TRBD2. Germline V CDR1 and CDR2: PRHDT, FYEKMQ (reference sequence). The CDR3 has 20 amino acids. After removal of 1 base from V and 2 bases from J, the junction contained 12 bases not matched to a gene. CDR3: CASSLVAGLAGSAAYNEQFF. The CDR3 DNA follows: TGTGCCAGCAGCTTAGTAGCTGGACTAGCGGGATCCGCAGCCTACAATGAGCAGTTCTTC.

V gene TRBV9 combines with J gene TRBJ1-2; D not certain. The germline V and J ends were trimmed by 4 bases and 3 bases, with 19 bases remaining between them. CDR1 is SGDLS, CDR2 YYNGEE, per germline. This CDR3 spans 16 amino acids. CDR3 coding DNA: TGTGCCAGCAGCCCCTCTCCCCCCCAAACGGACTATGGCTACACCTTC. This codes for CASSPSPPQTDYGYTF.

The chain combines TRBV29-1 with TRBJ2-7; 7 nucleotides line up with TRBD2. The length of the CDR3 is 12 residues. Germline loops: CDR1 SQVTM, CDR2 ANQGSEA. V gave up 5 bases and J gave up 4 bases; unmatched junction bases: 5. DNA of the CDR3: TGCAGCGTTAGGCTAGCGGTATACGAGCAGTACTTC. It translates to CSVRLAVYEQYF.

The DNA of the CDR3 is TGTGCCAGTAACCCGGGACAGCGCAATCAGCCCCAGCATTTT. This translates into CASNPGQRNQPQHF. V is TRBV19 and J is TRBJ1-5; 7 bases are a match to TRBD1. The length of the CDR3 is 14 residues. Germline CDR1 reads LNHDA; CDR2 reads SQIVND (reference sequence). With V trimmed by 7 bases and J by 2 bases, 5 bases remained unmatched.

The rearrangement links TRBV2 to TRBJ1-5; possibly TRBD1 for D (5 bases). Trimming left V 4 bases short and J 1 base short, with 5 bases between. Germline-derived CDR1 and CDR2 are SNHLY and FYNNEI. CDR3 length equals 13 residues. CDR3 sequence: CASSGQSNQPQHF. The CDR3 bases are TGTGCCAGCAGTGGACAGAGCAATCAGCCCCAGCATTTT.

V is TRBV7-3 and J is TRBJ2-3; D call uncertain. The CDR3 has 12 amino acids. Germline CDR1 reads SGHTA; CDR2 reads FQGTGA. V dropped 0 bases and J dropped 4 bases, with 2 bases sitting between them. CDR3 amino acids: CASSLTSDTQYF. In DNA, the CDR3 is TGTGCCAGCAGCTTAACCTCAGATACGCAGTATTTT.

The chain combines TRBV10-3 with TRBJ1-5; 9 bases fit TRBD1. CDR1 is ENHRY, CDR2 SYGVKD, per germline. The V and J ends lost 4 bases and 6 bases, in that order; junction bases with no gene match: 10. The CDR3 length is 16 residues. In DNA form, the CDR3 reads TGTGCCATCAGTGCAAACAGGGGGCAGGGGGTTCAGCCCCAGCATTTT. Amino acids: CAISANRGQGVQPQHF.

In its sample, this clone was seen a few times. The chain joins TRBV11-2 to TRBJ2-1, with 8 bases lining up with TRBD2. V gave up 3 bases and J gave up 8 bases; unmatched junction bases: 12. The CDR3 length is 16 residues. In germline, CDR1 is SGHAT, CDR2 FQNNGV. For the CDR3, the DNA is TGTGCCAGCAGCTTCTCCGGGACTCCGGGAGGGGATGAGCAGTTCTTC. This sequence encodes CASSFSGTPGGDEQFF.

This sequence joins TRBV28 and TRBJ1-6; 7 nucleotides align to TRBD1. This CDR3 is built from 15 residues. Germline V gene lookup returns CDR1 MDHEN and CDR2 SYDVKM. V was pared by 5 bases and J by 7 bases, with 8 bases of the junction left unmatched. CDR3 region: CASSQPGQPNSPLHF. DNA of the CDR3: TGTGCCAGCAGTCAGCCGGGACAGCCAAATTCACCCCTCCACTTT.

This chain uses TRBV19 with TRBJ2-3, with 11 nucleotides matching TRBD1. The CDR3 consists of 15 residues. CDR1 and CDR2 (germline): LNHDA, SQIVND (reference sequence). The V and J ends lost 4 bases and 1 base, in that order; junction bases with no gene match: 1. The CDR3 loop reads CASSKDRGRTDTQYF. In DNA form, the CDR3 reads TGTGCCAGTAGTAAGGACAGGGGGCGCACAGATACGCAGTATTTT. Filled out from reference TRBV19 and TRBJ2-3, the complete variable domain reads DGGITQSPKYLFRKEGQNVTLSCEQNLNHDAMYWYRQDPGQGLRLIYYSQIVNDFQKGDIAEGYSVSREKKESFPLTVTSAQKNPTAFYLCASSKDRGRTDTQYFGPGTRLTVL.